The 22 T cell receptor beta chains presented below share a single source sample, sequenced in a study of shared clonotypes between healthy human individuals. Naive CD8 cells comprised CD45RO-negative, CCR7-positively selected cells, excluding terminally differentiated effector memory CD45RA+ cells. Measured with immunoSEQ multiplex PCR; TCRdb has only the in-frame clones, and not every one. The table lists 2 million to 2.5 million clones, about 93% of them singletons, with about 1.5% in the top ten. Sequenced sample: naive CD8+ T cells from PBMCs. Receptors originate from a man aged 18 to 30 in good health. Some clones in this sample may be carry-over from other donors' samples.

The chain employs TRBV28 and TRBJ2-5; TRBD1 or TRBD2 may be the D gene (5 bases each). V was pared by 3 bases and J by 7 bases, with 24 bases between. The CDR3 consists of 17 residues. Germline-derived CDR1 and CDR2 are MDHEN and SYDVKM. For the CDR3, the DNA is TGTGCCAGCAGTTTGGCTCCGGGGCCCAACCCCTCGAGGACCCAGTACTTC. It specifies CASSLAPGPNPSRTQYF.

CDR3 coding DNA: TGTGCCAGCAGTACACGGGGCGGGCGGAACTACGAGCAGTACTTC. This encodes CASSTRGGRNYEQYF. J is TRBJ2-7 and V is TRBV6-1; D possibly matches TRBD1 or TRBD2 (5 bases each). The CDR3 is 15 amino acids. The germline V gene encodes CDR1 MNHNS and CDR2 SASEGT. V was trimmed by 5 bases and J by 3 bases, leaving 17 bases between them.

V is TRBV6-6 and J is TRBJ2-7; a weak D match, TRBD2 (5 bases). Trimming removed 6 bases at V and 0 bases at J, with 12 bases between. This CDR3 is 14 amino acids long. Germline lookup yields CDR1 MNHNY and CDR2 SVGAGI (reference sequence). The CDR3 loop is CASSMLGSSYEQYF. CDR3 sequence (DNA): TGTGCCAGCAGCATGCTAGGGAGCTCCTACGAGCAGTACTTC.

CDR3 DNA sequence: TGCGCCAGCAGCCTGGAGGGTATGCCCGAAGCTGCTTTCTTT. Translation: CASSLEGMPEAAFF. The chain combines TRBV10-2 with TRBJ1-1; D call uncertain. The CDR3 has 14 residues. The V gene's germline CDR1 is WSHSY and CDR2 SAAADI. V dropped 6 bases and J dropped 11 bases, with 22 bases sitting between them.

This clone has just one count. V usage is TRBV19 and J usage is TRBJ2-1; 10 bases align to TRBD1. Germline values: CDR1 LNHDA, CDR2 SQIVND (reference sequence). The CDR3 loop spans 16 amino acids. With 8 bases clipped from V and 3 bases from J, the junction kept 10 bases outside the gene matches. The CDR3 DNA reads TGTGCCAGTCTGGGGCCCGGGACAGGGGTCTACAATGAGCAGTTCTTC. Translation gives CASLGPGTGVYNEQFF.

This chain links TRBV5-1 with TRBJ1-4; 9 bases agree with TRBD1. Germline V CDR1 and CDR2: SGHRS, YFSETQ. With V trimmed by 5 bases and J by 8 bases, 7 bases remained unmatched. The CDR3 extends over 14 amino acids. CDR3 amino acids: CASSWGQGEEKLFF. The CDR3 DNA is TGCGCCAGCAGTTGGGGACAGGGAGAGGAAAAACTGTTTTTT.

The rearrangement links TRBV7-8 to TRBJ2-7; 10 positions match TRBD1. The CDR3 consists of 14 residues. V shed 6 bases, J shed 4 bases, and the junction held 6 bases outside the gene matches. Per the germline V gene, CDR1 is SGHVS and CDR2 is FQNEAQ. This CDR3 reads CASRTSDRGYEQYF. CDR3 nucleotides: TGTGCCAGCAGGACTTCGGACAGGGGGTACGAGCAGTACTTC.

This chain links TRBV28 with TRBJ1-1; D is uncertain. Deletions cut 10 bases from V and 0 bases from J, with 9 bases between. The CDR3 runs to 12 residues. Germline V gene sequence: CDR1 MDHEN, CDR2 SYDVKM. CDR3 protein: CAIRRMNTEAFF. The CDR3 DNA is TGTGCCATCCGACGGATGAACACTGAAGCTTTCTTT.

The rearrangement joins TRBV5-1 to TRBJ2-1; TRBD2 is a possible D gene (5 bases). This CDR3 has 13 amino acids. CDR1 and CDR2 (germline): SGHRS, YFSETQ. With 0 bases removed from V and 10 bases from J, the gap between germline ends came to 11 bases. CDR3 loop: CASSLASPGEQFF. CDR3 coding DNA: TGCGCCAGCAGCTTGGCCTCCCCGGGGGAGCAGTTCTTC.

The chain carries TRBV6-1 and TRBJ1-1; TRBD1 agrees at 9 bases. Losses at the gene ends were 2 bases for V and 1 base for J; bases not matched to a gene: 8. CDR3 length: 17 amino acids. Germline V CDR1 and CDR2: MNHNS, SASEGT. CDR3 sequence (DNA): TGTGCCAGCAGTGAACTTGGGGACAGGGCACCGAACACTGAAGCTTTCTTT. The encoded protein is CASSELGDRAPNTEAFF.

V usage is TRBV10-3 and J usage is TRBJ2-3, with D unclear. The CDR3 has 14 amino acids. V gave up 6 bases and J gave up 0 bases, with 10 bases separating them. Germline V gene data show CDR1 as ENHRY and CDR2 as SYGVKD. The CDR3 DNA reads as TGTGCCATCAGGGACCATCGTAGCACAGATACGCAGTATTTT. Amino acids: CAIRDHRSTDTQYF.

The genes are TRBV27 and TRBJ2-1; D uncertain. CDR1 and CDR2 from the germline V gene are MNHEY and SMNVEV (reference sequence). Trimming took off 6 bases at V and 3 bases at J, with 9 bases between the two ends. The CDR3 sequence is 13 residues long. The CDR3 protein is CASRTDGYNEQFF. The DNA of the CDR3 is TGTGCCAGCAGAACCGACGGCTACAATGAGCAGTTCTTC.

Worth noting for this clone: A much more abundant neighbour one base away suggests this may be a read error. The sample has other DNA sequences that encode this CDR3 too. CDR3 sequence reads: CASSFGYEQYF. Here the CDR3 DNA reads TGTGCCAGCAGTTTCGGGTACGAGCAGTACTTC. V and J are TRBV28 and TRBJ2-7; no reliable D call. Between the trimmed V and J ends, which lost 3 bases and 4 bases, there was a span of 4 bases. CDR1 and CDR2 from the germline V gene are MDHEN and SYDVKM. The CDR3 loop spans 11 amino acids.

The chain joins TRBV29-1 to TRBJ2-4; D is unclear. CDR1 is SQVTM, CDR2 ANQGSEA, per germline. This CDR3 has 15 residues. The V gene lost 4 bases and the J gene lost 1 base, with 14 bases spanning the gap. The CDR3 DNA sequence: TGCAGCGTTGTCTCAACCACCATGGCCAAAAACATTCAGTACTTC. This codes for CSVVSTTMAKNIQYF.

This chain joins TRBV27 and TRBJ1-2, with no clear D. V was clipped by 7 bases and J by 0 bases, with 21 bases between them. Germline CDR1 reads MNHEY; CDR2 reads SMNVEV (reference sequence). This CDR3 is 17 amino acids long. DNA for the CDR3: TGTGCCAGCACCCTCCGGTGGGCCGGAGGTACTAACTATGGCTACACCTTC. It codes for CASTLRWAGGTNYGYTF.

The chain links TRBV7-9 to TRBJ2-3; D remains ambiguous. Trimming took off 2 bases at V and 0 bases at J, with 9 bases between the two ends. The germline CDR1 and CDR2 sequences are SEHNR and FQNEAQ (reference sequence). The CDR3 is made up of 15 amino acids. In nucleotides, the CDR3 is TGTGCCAGCAGCTTACATTCTCGAAGCACAGATACGCAGTATTTT. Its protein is CASSLHSRSTDTQYF. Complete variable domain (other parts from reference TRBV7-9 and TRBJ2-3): DTGVSQNPRHKITKRGQNVTFRCDPISEHNRLYWYRQTLGQGPEFLTYFQNEAQLEKSRLLSDRFSAERPKGSFSTLEIQRTEQGDSAMYLCASSLHSRSTDTQYFGPGTRLTVL.

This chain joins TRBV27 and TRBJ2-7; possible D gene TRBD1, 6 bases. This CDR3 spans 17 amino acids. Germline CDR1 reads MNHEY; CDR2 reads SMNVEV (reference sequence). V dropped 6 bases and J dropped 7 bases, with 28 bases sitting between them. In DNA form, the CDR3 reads TGTGCCAGCAGCCCAACCTTGGTGGCAGGGGTCTCCGGGGAGCAGTACTTC. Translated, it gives CASSPTLVAGVSGEQYF.

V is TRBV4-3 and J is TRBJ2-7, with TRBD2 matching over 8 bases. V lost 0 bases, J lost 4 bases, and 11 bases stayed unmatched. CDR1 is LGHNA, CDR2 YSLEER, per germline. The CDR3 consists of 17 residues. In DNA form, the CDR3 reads TGCGCCAGCAGCCAAGAAACAGCGGGAGACAAAGGATACGAGCAGTACTTC. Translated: CASSQETAGDKGYEQYF.

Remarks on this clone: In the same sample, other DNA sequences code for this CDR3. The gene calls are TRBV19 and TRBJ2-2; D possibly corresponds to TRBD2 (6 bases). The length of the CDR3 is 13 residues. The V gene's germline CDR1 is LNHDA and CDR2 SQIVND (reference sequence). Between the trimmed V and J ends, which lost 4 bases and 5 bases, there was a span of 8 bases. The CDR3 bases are TGTGCCAGTAGTAGGAGGGCTACCGGGGAGCTGTTTTTT. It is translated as CASSRRATGELFF.

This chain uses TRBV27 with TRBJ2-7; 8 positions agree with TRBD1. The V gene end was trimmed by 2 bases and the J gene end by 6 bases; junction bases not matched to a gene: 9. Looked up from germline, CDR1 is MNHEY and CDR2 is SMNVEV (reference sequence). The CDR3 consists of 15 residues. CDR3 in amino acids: CASSLQGALFLEQYF. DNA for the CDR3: TGTGCCAGCAGTTTACAGGGGGCGTTGTTCCTCGAGCAGTACTTC.

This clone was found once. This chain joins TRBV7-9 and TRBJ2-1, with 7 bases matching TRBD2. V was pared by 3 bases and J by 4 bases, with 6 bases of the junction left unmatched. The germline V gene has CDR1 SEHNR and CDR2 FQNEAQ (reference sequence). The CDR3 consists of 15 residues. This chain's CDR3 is CASSLEASGYNEQFF. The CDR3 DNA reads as TGTGCCAGCAGCTTGGAGGCTAGCGGATACAATGAGCAGTTCTTC.

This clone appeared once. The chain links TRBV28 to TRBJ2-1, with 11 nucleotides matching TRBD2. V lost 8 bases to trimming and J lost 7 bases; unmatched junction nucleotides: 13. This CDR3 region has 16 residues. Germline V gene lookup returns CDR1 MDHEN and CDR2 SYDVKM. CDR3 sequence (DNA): TGTGCCAGCCGAGAATTAGCGGGAGGGCCGGGGAATGAGCAGTTCTTC. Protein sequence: CASRELAGGPGNEQFF.